The sequence of this TCR beta chain was determined in a study of control samples from healthy donors and cancer patients. The method was immunoSEQ multiplex PCR; TCRdb's version includes in-frame clones alone and lacks a portion of them. The repertoire holds roughly 120,000 clones, with 85% to 95% as singletons. V lost 1 base, J lost 0 bases, and 3 bases stayed unmatched. Germline CDR1 reads MDHEN; CDR2 reads SYDVKM. CDR3 size: 15 residues. The chain uses TRBV28 and TRBJ2-7; 7 positions agree with TRBD1. The TCR sequence derives from a man between 50 and 59 years old with head and neck cancer. Sequenced material: PBMCs. The CDR3 loop is CASSLSRTGSYEQYF. CDR3 nucleotides: TGTGCCAGCAGTTTATCCCGGACAGGCTCCTACGAGCAGTACTTC.